This TCR beta chain was recovered during a study of blood T cell repertoires in COVID-19. Assay: immunoSEQ multiplex PCR; the TCRdb copy retains only in-frame clones and omits some. The table records roughly 150,000 clones, more than 80% of them present only once. Trimming took 0 bases from V and 8 from J, leaving 19 bases between them. The germline V gene has CDR1 LGHNA and CDR2 YSLEER. The CDR3 has 16 amino acids. The chain joins TRBV4-3 to TRBJ1-2; the D is unclear. This clonotype was sampled from a man in his sixties with acute or convalescent COVID-19. The sample consisted of peripheral blood. Written as DNA, the CDR3 is TGCGCCAGCAGCCAAGATTTGCGGGCTCGAGGTCAGGGCTACACCTTC. It encodes CASSQDLRARGQGYTF.